The clone carrying this T cell receptor beta chain has only one observation. This entry belongs to a study of control samples from healthy donors and cancer patients. Clones were read by immunoSEQ multiplex PCR, and TCRdb kept only the in-frame ones, dropping some. The sample yields 150,000 to 160,000 clones, approximately 93% seen once. The CDR3 length is 14 residues. From germline, CDR1 is SGHRS and CDR2 YFSETQ. V dropped 0 bases and J dropped 4 bases, with 11 bases sitting between them. The rearrangement uses TRBV5-1 and TRBJ2-7; D remains unclear. The receptor was isolated from a man between 40 and 49 years old in good health. Sequenced sample: blood. DNA for the CDR3: TGCGCCAGCAGCTTGGTTACAGTTGGGTACGAGCAGTACTTC. It translates to CASSLVTVGYEQYF.